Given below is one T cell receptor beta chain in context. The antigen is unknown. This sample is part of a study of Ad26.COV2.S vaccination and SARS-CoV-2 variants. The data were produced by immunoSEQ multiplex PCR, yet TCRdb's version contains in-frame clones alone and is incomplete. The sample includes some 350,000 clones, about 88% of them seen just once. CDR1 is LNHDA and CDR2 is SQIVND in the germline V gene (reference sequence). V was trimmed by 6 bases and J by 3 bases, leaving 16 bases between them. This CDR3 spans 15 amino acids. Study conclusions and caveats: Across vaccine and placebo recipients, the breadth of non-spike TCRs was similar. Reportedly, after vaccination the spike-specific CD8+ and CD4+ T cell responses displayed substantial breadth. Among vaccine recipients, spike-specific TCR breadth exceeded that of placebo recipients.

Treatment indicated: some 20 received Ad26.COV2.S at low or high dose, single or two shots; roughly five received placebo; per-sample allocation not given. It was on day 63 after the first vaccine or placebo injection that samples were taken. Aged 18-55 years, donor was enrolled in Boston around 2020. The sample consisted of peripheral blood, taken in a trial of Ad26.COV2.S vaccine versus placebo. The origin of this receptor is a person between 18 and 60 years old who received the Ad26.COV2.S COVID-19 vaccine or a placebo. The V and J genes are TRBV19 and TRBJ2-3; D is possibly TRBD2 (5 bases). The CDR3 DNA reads TGTGCCAGTAGAATGGTGGGGAGTCAGACAGATACGCAGTATTTT. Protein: CASRMVGSQTDTQYF.